This TCR beta chain stems from a study of T cell changes during pregnancy in multiple sclerosis. Libraries were prepared by immunoSEQ multiplex PCR; TCRdb keeps only in-frame clonotypes and omits some of them. This table holds about 44,000 clones, 70% to 90% found once. Here the sequenced sample was CD4+ T cells from peripheral blood mononuclear cells, taken after pregnancy. The source is a female donor with multiple sclerosis, enrolled in a pregnancy study.

CDR3 sequence reads: CASSLEGLVQETQYF. CDR3 DNA sequence: TGTGCCAGCAGCTTGGAGGGACTAGTCCAAGAGACCCAGTACTTC. The V call is TRBV5-4, the J call TRBJ2-5, with 8 bases identical to TRBD2. Germline CDR1 SGHNT, CDR2 YYREEE (reference sequence). With V trimmed by 0 bases and J by 1 base, 2 bases remained unmatched. CDR3 length: 15 residues.